Detailed here is one TCR beta chain. The data derive from a study of cytomegalovirus exposure and HLA in healthy donors. PCR employed 60 Vbeta and 13 Jbeta primers. Assay: immunoSEQ multiplex PCR; the TCRdb copy retains only in-frame clones and omits some. The table shows some 150,000 clones, with 80% to 90% occurring only once. The ends lost 5 bases at V and 5 bases at J; junction bases unmatched: 8. The CDR3 extends over 14 amino acids. Germline assignment: CDR1 SQVTM and CDR2 ANQGSEA. The rearrangement links TRBV29-1 to TRBJ2-7; 11 positions agree with TRBD2. Material: PBMCs. This TCR was sampled from a man aged 50-59 years in good health and CMV-seropositive. As DNA, the CDR3 is TGCAGCGTTTCTAGCGGGAGGCGGTTTAACGAGCAGTACTTC. Translation: CSVSSGRRFNEQYF.